The present T cell receptor (beta chain) was sequenced within a study of T cell clonality in common variable immunodeficiency. Study-wide results and caveats: CVID subjects showed higher TCRbeta clonality than healthy controls. Links between repertoire features and CVID complications were heterogeneity-limited. In common variable immunodeficiency, TCR beta chains reportedly carried fewer deletions and N-nucleotide insertions. T cell subpopulation sequencing would be needed to explain CVID clonality.

This CDR3 is built from 17 residues. CDR1 is KGHSH and CDR2 is LQKENI in the germline V gene. This clone was recorded many times. The antigen remains unidentified. A junction end diverges from the germline sequence, so it may reflect a read error. The read ends 3 residues before the CDR3 terminus; that terminus is restored from the germline J gene. TCRdb keeps only in-frame clones here, not all; method: immunoSEQ multiplex PCR. Observed in the sample are around 29,000 clones, none of them singletons. The receptor was derived from a person aged 18 to 70 in good health. The chain combines TRBV18 with TRBJ2-3, with 7 bases that match TRBD2. The sample comprised peripheral blood mononuclear cells. This CDR3 is CASSPPVRTSYSDTQYF. CDR3 DNA (partial): TGTGCCAGCTCCCCACCTGTCCGGACTAGTTATTCAGATACG.